The clone carrying this T cell receptor (beta chain) is classed as large. Its cognate antigen is unknown. V was shortened by 2 bases and J by 0 bases, with 19 bases between the two germline ends. The CDR3 totals 18 residues. CDR1 is MDHEN, CDR2 SYDVKM, per germline. The data belong to a study of T cells in localized non-small cell lung cancer. Regarding the study as a whole: The greatest T cell clonality was found in uninvolved adjacent lung (higher than in tumor). Adjacent lung was found to contain a median approximately 52 of the top 100 tumor clones.

Assay: immunoSEQ multiplex PCR; the TCRdb copy retains only in-frame clones and omits some. The sample lists some 1,600 clones, around 21% occurring once. The rearrangement links TRBV28 to TRBJ1-1; D is perhaps TRBD1 (6 bases). The input for sequencing was lung tumor tissue, taken before any cancer treatment. This receptor was obtained from a female donor older than 55 with stage II lung adenocarcinoma. CDR3 bases: TGTGCCAGCAGTTTAAAGGCAGGGGTGAGGGGAGTGAACACTGAAGCTTTCTTT. It specifies CASSLKAGVRGVNTEAFF.